This is a list of T cell receptor beta chains from one sample in a study of OX40 agonist ivuxolimab in advanced cancers. The assay was immunoSEQ multiplex PCR, and TCRdb's table has in-frame clones only and misses some. The sample carries some 69,000 clones, approximately 90% recorded once. The material sequenced was CD4+ or CD8+ T cells sorted from blood, taken in a trial of the OX40 agonist ivuxolimab. Receptor source: an adult with an advanced solid tumor such as melanoma, head and neck, liver or kidney cancer. CDR3s include the opening cysteine and the closing phenylalanine or tryptophan. D genes are given only for firm matches. Clone sizes are given selectively: once, few, many, or a class where the clone is expanded.

TRBD1 | TRBJ2-7 | . | TRBV13 | TGTGCCAGCAGCTGGGGGACAGGGCGGTCTTCATACGAGCAGTACTTC | CASSWGTGRSSYEQYF
. | TRBJ2-1 | . | TRBV28 | TGTGCCAGCAGTTCCGGTGCGCTGGTCGATGAGCAGTTCTTC | CASSSGALVDEQFF
TRBD1 | TRBJ1-1 | . | TRBV6-5 | TGTGCCAGCAGTTGGACAGGGGGCGCGGGTAAGACTGAAGCTTTCTTT | CASSWTGGAGKTEAFF
TRBD1 | TRBJ2-7 | . | TRBV29-1 | TGCAGCGTGGGACAGGGGAAAGGGCAGTACTTC | CSVGQGKGQYF
. | TRBJ2-6 | once | TRBV30 | TGTGCCTGGTCGAGACTGTCTGGGGCCAACGTCCTGACTTTC | CAWSRLSGANVLTF
. | TRBJ1-1 | . | TRBV5-1 | TGCGCCAGCAAGGAGGGGACGAACACTGAAGCTTTCTTT | CASKEGTNTEAFF
. | TRBJ1-5 | . | TRBV6-5 | TGTGCCAGCAACCTCGGATATAGCAATCAGCCCCAGCATTTT | CASNLGYSNQPQHF
. | TRBJ1-1 | . | TRBV5-1 | TGCGCCAGCAGCTTGAATGAGATGAACACTGAAGCTTTCTTT | CASSLNEMNTEAFF
TRBD1 | TRBJ2-7 | . | TRBV29-1 | TGCAGCGTTGAAGGGGCAGAGGGGGACAGCCACTACGAGCAGTACTTC | CSVEGAEGDSHYEQYF
. | TRBJ2-4 | . | TRBV5-1 | TGCGCCAGCAGCTTGGGACAGAACCTAGCCAAAAACATTCAGTACTTC | CASSLGQNLAKNIQYF
TRBD1 | TRBJ1-1 | few | TRBV6-5 | TGTGCCAGCAGACGCCCGGGACAGCCATCTGAAGCTTTCTTT | CASRRPGQPSEAFF
. | TRBJ2-3 | . | TRBV19 | TGTGCCAGTAGTATGAGGAGGGACACAGATACGCAGTATTTT | CASSMRRDTDTQYF
TRBD2 | TRBJ2-1 | . | TRBV29-1 | TGCAGCGTTGAGACTAGCGGGAACAATGAGCAGTTCTTC | CSVETSGNNEQFF
. | TRBJ2-3 | few | TRBV5-4 | TGTGCCAGCAGCTTGGACAGCTCAGATACGCAGTATTTT | CASSLDSSDTQYF
. | TRBJ2-1 | . | TRBV7-3 | TGTGCCAGCAGCTTATCTTTTGGGGTACACAATGAGCAGTTCTTC | CASSLSFGVHNEQFF
TRBD1 | TRBJ2-7 | . | TRBV4-1 | TGCGCCAGCAGCCAAGATTTTTTGGGACAGGGTTCCTACGAGCAGTACTTC | CASSQDFLGQGSYEQYF
. | TRBJ2-1 | . | TRBV7-2 | TGTGCCAGCAGCCCCCTGCGGAGCTCCTACAATGAGCAGTTCTTC | CASSPLRSSYNEQFF
. | TRBJ2-3 | . | TRBV10-2 | TGCGCCAGCGCCCCATCCTACCCAACAGATACGCAGTATTTT | CASAPSYPTDTQYF
TRBD1 | TRBJ2-5 | . | TRBV5-6 | TGTGCCAGCAGCTTGGGGGACAGGCCAAGGGGGGAGACCCAGTACTTC | CASSLGDRPRGETQYF
TRBD1 | TRBJ2-7 | . | TRBV7-2 | TGTGCCAGCAGCTCCGGACAGGGTTTGTACGAGCAGTACTTC | CASSSGQGLYEQYF
TRBD1 | TRBJ1-2 | . | TRBV6-4 | TGTGCCAGCAGTGGACAGGGGCTCGGTGGCTACACCTTC | CASSGQGLGGYTF
TRBD2 | TRBJ2-5 | . | TRBV5-4 | TGTGCCAGCAGGTCAGCGGGAGGAGGGGAGACCCAGTACTTC | CASRSAGGGETQYF
TRBD1 | TRBJ2-2 | . | TRBV28 | TGTGCCAGCAGTACACAGGGGAGTGAAACCGGGGAGCTGTTTTTT | CASSTQGSETGELFF
. | TRBJ2-3 | . | TRBV28 | TGTGCCAGCAGTTTACCCAGCGCCCACACAGATACGCAGTATTTT | CASSLPSAHTDTQYF
. | TRBJ2-5 | once | TRBV30 | TGTGCCTGGAGTGTAAGTGAGACCCAGTACTTC | CAWSVSETQYF
TRBD2 | TRBJ2-1 | . | TRBV12-5 | TGTGCTAGTGCCTCCGCTCAAGCGGGAGGGCCGAATGAGCAGTTCTTC | CASASAQAGGPNEQFF
. | TRBJ1-3 | . | TRBV2 | TGTGCCAGCAGTCCGGATCGGATACCCTCTGGAAACACCATATATTTT | CASSPDRIPSGNTIYF
. | TRBJ1-5 | . | TRBV12-5 | TGTGCTAGTGGTGCCGGGTCCAACAATCAGCCCCAGCATTTT | CASGAGSNNQPQHF
. | TRBJ1-5 | once | TRBV2 | TGTGCCAGCAGTCCAAGGCAGGGAAATCAGCCCCAGCATTTT | CASSPRQGNQPQHF
. | TRBJ1-2 | . | TRBV28 | TGTGCCAGCAGTTTATTATCTACGACCTTCGTGGCCCGTGATGGCTACACCTTC | CASSLLSTTFVARDGYTF
TRBD1 | TRBJ1-3 | . | TRBV2 | TGTGCCAGCAGTACGGACAGGGGGCTTGGAAACACCATATATTTT | CASSTDRGLGNTIYF
. | TRBJ1-2 | . | TRBV7-8 | TGTGCCAGCAGCTTAGAGAGAGGGGGCTACACCTTC | CASSLERGGYTF
TRBD2 | TRBJ2-1 | . | TRBV9 | TGTGCCAGCAGCCTTCGTAGCGGGAGCTCCTACAATGAGCAGTTCTTC | CASSLRSGSSYNEQFF
. | TRBJ1-2 | . | TRBV4-2 | TGTGCCAGCAGCCAAGCCGGGGCCCACTATGGCTACACCTTC | CASSQAGAHYGYTF
. | TRBJ2-1 | once | TRBV14 | TGTGCCAGCAGCCAAGATCTAGGACTAACAGACAATGAGCAGTTCTTC | CASSQDLGLTDNEQFF
. | TRBJ1-5 | . | TRBV18 | TGTGCCAGCTCACCGGACGGGATCAATCAGCCCCAGCATTTT | CASSPDGINQPQHF
. | TRBJ1-6 | once | TRBV7-9 | TGTGCCAGCAGCTCCCAGAGCTTTCCCCTCCACTTT | CASSSQSFPLHF
TRBD2 | TRBJ2-7 | . | TRBV6-5 | TGTGCCAGCAGTTCGGCGGGAGGCTCGCGGGAGCAGTACTTC | CASSSAGGSREQYF
TRBD2 | TRBJ2-1 | once | TRBV2 | TGTGCCAGCAGTCTTAGCGGGTACAATGAGCAGTTCTTC | CASSLSGYNEQFF
. | TRBJ2-7 | few | TRBV29-1 | TGCAGCGTTAGCAGGGCCTACGAGCAGTACTTC | CSVSRAYEQYF
TRBD1 | TRBJ1-1 | . | TRBV30 | TGTGCCTGGTCCAGGGGGGCGAACACTGAAGCTTTCTTT | CAWSRGANTEAFF
. | TRBJ1-1 | . | TRBV7-2 | TGTGCCAGCAGCGTATCCAGCACTGAAGCTTTCTTT | CASSVSSTEAFF
. | TRBJ2-1 | . | TRBV9 | TGTGCCAGCAGCTCCCACAGGGGGGTAGCGGGAGAGGTTAGGTCCTACAATGAGCAGTTCTTC | CASSSHRGVAGEVRSYNEQFF
. | TRBJ2-2 | . | TRBV7-3 | TGTGCCAGCAGCGACGGGACGTACGGTGAACTGTTTTTT | CASSDGTYGELFF
. | TRBJ1-5 | . | TRBV27 | TGTGCCAGCAACTCCGCCCGGGTTCGGGCGGATCAGCCCCAGCATTTT | CASNSARVRADQPQHF
TRBD1 | TRBJ1-2 | . | TRBV7-6 | TGTGCCAGCAGCTTAGGCGGCGGACAGGCCCCAAACTATGGCTACACCTTC | CASSLGGGQAPNYGYTF
. | TRBJ2-2 | . | TRBV4-2 | TGTGCCAGCAGCCAAACCCCGGGACTGCACACCGGGGAGCTGTTTTTT | CASSQTPGLHTGELFF
TRBD1 | TRBJ2-6 | once | TRBV10-3 | TGTGCCATCAGCTATGTTTGGGGACAGGGGCGCTCCCCCAACTTGATCTCTGGGGCCAACGTCCTGACTTTC | CAISYVWGQGRSPNLISGANVLTF
. | TRBJ1-1 | . | TRBV18 | TGTGCCAGCTCTGAGGGACTGAACACTGAAGCTTTCTTT | CASSEGLNTEAFF
. | TRBJ2-1 | . | TRBV7-2 | TGTGCCAGCAGCTTAGTCTACAATGAGCAGTTCTTC | CASSLVYNEQFF
. | TRBJ1-1 | . | TRBV7-2 | TGTGCCAGCAGCTCCCCATGGACGTGGAACACTGAAGCTTTCTTT | CASSSPWTWNTEAFF
. | TRBJ2-7 | . | TRBV6-5 | TGTGCCAGCAGTTACTCGAGTTCCTACGAGCAGTACTTC | CASSYSSSYEQYF
TRBD1 | TRBJ2-7 | . | TRBV5-3 | TGTGCCAGCAGTCCCGGGACAGGGAGCTCCTACGAGCAGTACTTC | CASSPGTGSSYEQYF
. | TRBJ2-7 | . | TRBV7-9 | TGTGCCAGCAGCTTCAAGGGGGCCTACGAGCAGTACTTC | CASSFKGAYEQYF
. | TRBJ1-4 | . | TRBV5-1 | TGCGCCAGCAGCCGGACACAGGGATCAACACAAGGAAAACTGTTTTTT | CASSRTQGSTQGKLFF